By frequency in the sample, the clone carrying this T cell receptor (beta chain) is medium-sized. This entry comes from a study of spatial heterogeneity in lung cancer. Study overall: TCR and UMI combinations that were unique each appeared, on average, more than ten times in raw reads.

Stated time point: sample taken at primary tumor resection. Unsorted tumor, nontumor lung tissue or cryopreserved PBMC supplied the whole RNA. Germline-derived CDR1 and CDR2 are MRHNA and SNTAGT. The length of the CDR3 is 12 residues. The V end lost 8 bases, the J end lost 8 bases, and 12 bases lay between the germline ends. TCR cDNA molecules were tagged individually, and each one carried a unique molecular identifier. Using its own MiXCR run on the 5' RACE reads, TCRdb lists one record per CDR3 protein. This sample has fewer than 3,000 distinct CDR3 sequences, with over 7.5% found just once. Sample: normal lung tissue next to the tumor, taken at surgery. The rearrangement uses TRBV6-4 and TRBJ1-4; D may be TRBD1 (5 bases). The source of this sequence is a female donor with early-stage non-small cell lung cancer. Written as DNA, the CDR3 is TGTGCCAGCTGTGGGGCAGCCGAAAAACTGTTTTTT. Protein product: CASCGAAEKLFF.